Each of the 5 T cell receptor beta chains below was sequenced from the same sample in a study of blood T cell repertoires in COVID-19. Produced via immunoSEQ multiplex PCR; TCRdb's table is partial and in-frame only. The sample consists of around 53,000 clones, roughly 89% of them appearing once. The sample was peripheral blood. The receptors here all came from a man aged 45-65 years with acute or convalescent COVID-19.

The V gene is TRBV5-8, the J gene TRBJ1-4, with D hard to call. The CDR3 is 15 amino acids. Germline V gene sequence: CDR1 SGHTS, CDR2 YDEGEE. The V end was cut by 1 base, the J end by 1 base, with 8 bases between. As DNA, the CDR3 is TGTGCCAGCAGCTTGATCATGTTAACTAATGAAAAACTGTTTTTT. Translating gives CASSLIMLTNEKLFF.

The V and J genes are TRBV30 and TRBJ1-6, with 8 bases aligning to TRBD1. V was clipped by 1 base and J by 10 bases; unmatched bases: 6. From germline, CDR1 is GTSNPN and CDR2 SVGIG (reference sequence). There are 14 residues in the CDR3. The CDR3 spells CAWSAGQGSSPLHF. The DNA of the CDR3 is TGTGCCTGGAGTGCCGGACAGGGTAGCTCACCCCTCCACTTT.

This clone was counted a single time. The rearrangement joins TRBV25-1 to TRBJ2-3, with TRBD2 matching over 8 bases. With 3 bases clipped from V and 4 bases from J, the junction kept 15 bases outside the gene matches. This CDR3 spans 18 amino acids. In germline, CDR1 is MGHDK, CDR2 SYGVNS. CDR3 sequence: CASSEERGGLVGADTQYF. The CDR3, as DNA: TGTGCCAGCAGTGAGGAAAGGGGGGGACTAGTAGGTGCAGATACGCAGTATTTT.

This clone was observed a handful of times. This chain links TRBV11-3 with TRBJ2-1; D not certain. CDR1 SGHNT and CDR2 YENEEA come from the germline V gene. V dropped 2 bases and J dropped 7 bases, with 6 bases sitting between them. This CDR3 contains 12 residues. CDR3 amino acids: CASSLRVNEQFF. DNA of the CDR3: TGTGCCAGCAGCTTACGCGTAAATGAGCAGTTCTTC.

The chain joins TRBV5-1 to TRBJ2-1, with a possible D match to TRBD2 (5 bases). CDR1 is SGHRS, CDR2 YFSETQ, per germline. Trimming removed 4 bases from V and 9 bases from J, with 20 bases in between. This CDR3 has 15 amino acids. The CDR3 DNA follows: TGCGCCAGCAGCCGAGTCCGGACTGCGGCAGGTGAGCAGTTCTTC. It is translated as CASSRVRTAAGEQFF. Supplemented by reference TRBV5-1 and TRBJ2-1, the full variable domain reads KAGVTQTPRYLIKTRGQQVTLSCSPISGHRSVSWYQQTPGQGLQFLFEYFSETQRNKGNFPGRFSGRQFSNSRSEMNVSTLELGDSALYLCASSRVRTAAGEQFFGPGTRLTVL.